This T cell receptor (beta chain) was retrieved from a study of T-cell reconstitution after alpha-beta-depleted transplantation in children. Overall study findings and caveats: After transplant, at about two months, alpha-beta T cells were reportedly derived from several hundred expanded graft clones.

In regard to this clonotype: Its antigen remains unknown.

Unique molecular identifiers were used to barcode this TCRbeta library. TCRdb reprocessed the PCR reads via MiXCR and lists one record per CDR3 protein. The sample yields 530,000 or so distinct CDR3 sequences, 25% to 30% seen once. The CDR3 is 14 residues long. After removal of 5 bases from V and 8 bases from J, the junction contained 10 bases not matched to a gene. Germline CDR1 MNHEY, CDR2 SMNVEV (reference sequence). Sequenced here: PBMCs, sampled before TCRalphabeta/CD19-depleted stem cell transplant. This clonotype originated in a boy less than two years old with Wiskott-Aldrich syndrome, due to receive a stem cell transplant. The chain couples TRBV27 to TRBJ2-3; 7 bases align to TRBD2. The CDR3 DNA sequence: TGTGCCAGCAGTCCGAGACTAGCCCCCCCTACGCAGTATTTT. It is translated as CASSPRLAPPTQYF.